These 8 T cell receptor beta chains were sequenced from one sample in a study of blood T cell repertoires in COVID-19. The data were produced by immunoSEQ multiplex PCR, yet TCRdb's version contains in-frame clones alone and is incomplete. The sample holds 150,000 to 250,000 clones, approximately 94% seen once. The sample comprised peripheral blood. The receptors stem from a man aged 25 to 40 with COVID-19, enrolled during active disease.

The rearrangement links TRBV24-1 to TRBJ2-3; D might be TRBD2 (7 bases). This CDR3 has 17 amino acids. The germline V and J ends were trimmed by 2 bases and 1 base, with 15 bases remaining between them. Germline-derived CDR1 and CDR2 are KGHDR and SFDVKD. The CDR3 DNA reads TGTGCCACCAGTGATTCTCGGGGGGCCCGGGGCACAGATACGCAGTATTTT. As protein: CATSDSRGARGTDTQYF.

This clone was seen a single time. V usage is TRBV6-1 and J usage is TRBJ2-2; 12 nucleotides line up with TRBD2. Germline V CDR1 and CDR2: MNHNS, SASEGT. J was trimmed by 5 bases and V by 4 bases; bases with no gene match: 5. The CDR3 sequence is 16 residues long. For the CDR3, the DNA is TGTGCCAGCAGTGTTGGGACTAGCGGGTTGACCGGGGAGCTGTTTTTT. Its translation: CASSVGTSGLTGELFF.

The chain has TRBV7-9 and TRBJ1-1; D is unresolved. Germline lookup yields CDR1 SEHNR and CDR2 FQNEAQ (reference sequence). Deletions cut 5 bases from V and 6 bases from J, with 7 bases between. CDR3 size: 11 residues. The CDR3 protein is CASSGGPEAFF. As DNA, the CDR3 is TGTGCCAGCAGCGGCGGTCCTGAAGCTTTCTTT.

J is TRBJ2-7 and V is TRBV7-9, with 7 nucleotides matching TRBD2. Germline values: CDR1 SEHNR, CDR2 FQNEAQ (reference sequence). V trimming: 3 bases; J trimming: 0 bases; junction bases outside the gene matches: 14. The CDR3 sequence is 18 residues long. CDR3 sequence: CASSFWSREGFRSYEQYF. The CDR3 DNA reads as TGTGCCAGCAGCTTCTGGAGCAGGGAGGGTTTCCGCTCCTACGAGCAGTACTTC.

DNA of the CDR3: TGTGCCAGCACCCCCGCTGGGGACAGGGTCCCCTACGAGCAGTACTTC. This translates into CASTPAGDRVPYEQYF. The chain joins TRBV28 to TRBJ2-7, with 9 bases lining up with TRBD1. The ends lost 7 bases at V and 2 bases at J; junction bases unmatched: 12. The germline V gene encodes CDR1 MDHEN and CDR2 SYDVKM. CDR3 length: 16 residues.

The chain carries TRBV27 and TRBJ2-1; no definite D call. The CDR3 is 11 residues long. V was trimmed by 8 bases and J by 6 bases, leaving 8 bases between them. In germline, CDR1 is MNHEY, CDR2 SMNVEV (reference sequence). The CDR3 is CASREFNEQFF. The DNA of the CDR3 is TGTGCCAGCCGAGAATTCAATGAGCAGTTCTTC.

The gene calls are TRBV4-2 and TRBJ1-1; no firm D call. In germline, CDR1 is LGHNA, CDR2 YNFKEQ. The V end was cut by 0 bases, the J end by 2 bases, with 13 bases between. The CDR3 runs 16 residues. The CDR3 DNA reads TGTGCCAGCAGCCAAGAGGGTGGAGGGCCAAACACTGAAGCTTTCTTT. This sequence encodes CASSQEGGGPNTEAFF.

The chain couples TRBV21-1 to TRBJ2-7; no DNA check was done on the table's D call, TRBD1. TRBV21-1 is designated a pseudogene. The CDR3 sequence is 14 residues long. In DNA, the CDR3 is TGTGCCAGCAGCAAAGCCCAGGCTTCAAACGAGCAGTACTTC. Encoded protein: CASSKAQASNEQYF.